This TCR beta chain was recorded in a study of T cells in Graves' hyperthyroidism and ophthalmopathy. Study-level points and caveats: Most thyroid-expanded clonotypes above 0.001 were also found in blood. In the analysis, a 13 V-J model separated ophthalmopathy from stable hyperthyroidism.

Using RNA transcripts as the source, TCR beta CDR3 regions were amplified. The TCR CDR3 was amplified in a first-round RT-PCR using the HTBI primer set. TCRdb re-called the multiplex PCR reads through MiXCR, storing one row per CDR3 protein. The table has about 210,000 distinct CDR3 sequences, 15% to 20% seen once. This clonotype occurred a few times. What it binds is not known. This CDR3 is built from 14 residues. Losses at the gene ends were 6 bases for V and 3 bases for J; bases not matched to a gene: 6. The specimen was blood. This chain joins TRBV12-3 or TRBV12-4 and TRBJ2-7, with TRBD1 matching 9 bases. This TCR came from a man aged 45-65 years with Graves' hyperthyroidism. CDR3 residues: CASRGTGNSYEQYF. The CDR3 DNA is TGTGCCAGCAGAGGGACAGGGAATAGCTACGAGCAGTACTTC.